The 15 T cell receptor beta chains below were found in one sample sequenced in a study of blood T cells in healthy people across ages. Primed by a sample-barcoded 5' primer and a J-beta primer mix, a second PCR proceeded for about 6 to 12 cycles. TCRdb passed the 5' RACE reads through MiXCR, listing each CDR3 protein once. The sample lists 1.5 million to 2 million distinct CDR3 sequences; 28% were seen once. Material: blood. These receptors all stem from a woman younger than 45 in good health.

This clonotype was observed a few times. The V and J genes are TRBV29-1 and TRBJ1-2, with a possible D match to TRBD1 (6 bases). This CDR3 has 13 residues. CDR1 is SQVTM, CDR2 ANQGSEA, per germline. Trimming took off 7 bases at V and 2 bases at J, with 14 bases between the two ends. CDR3 amino acids: CSAQDRSNYGYTF. The CDR3 coding sequence is TGCAGCGCCCAGGACAGAAGCAACTATGGCTACACCTTC.

The table lists this clonotype with a few counts. The chain is built from TRBV7-2 and TRBJ2-1; 9 bases are a match to TRBD2. The end of the DNA aligns better with TRBJ2-7, so the J call may be wrong. In germline, CDR1 is SGHTA, CDR2 FQGNSA. CDR3 length equals 17 residues. For the CDR3, the DNA is TGTGCCAGCAGCTTTCCCCCGCTAGCGGGATTGGACAATGAGCAGTACTTC. This translates into CASSFPPLAGLDNEQYF.

This clonotype showed up just a few times. The gene calls are TRBV7-9 and TRBJ1-2; the D is unclear. This CDR3 spans 15 amino acids. Trimming left V 1 base short and J 5 bases short, with 14 bases between. Germline loops: CDR1 SEHNR, CDR2 FQNEAQ (reference sequence). The CDR3 region is CASSLVALGQYGYTF. For the CDR3, the DNA is TGTGCCAGCAGCTTAGTCGCTTTGGGTCAGTATGGCTACACCTTC.

This clonotype was counted many times. The gene calls are TRBV11-2 and TRBJ2-7, with 15 positions matching TRBD2. Germline lookup yields CDR1 SGHAT and CDR2 FQNNGV. The CDR3 has 14 amino acids. Trimming removed 8 bases from V and 10 bases from J; junction bases left unmatched: 9. In DNA form, the CDR3 reads TGTGCCAGCGGCGGGACTAGCGGGGGGACAACCCAGTACTTC. It yields the protein CASGGTSGGTTQYF.

This clonotype turned up a few times. The V call is TRBV5-1, the J call TRBJ2-7; 8 bases match TRBD2. V shed 3 bases and J 4 bases; nucleotides not matched to a gene: 12. There are 16 residues in the CDR3. Germline V gives CDR1 SGHRS, CDR2 YFSETQ. The CDR3 loop is CASSYSPQRGLYEQYF. CDR3 DNA sequence: TGCGCCAGCAGCTACTCGCCCCAGCGGGGGCTTTACGAGCAGTACTTC.

This clonotype occurred many times. The chain is built from TRBV15 and TRBJ2-7, with D hard to call. The length of the CDR3 is 13 residues. In germline, CDR1 is LNHNV, CDR2 YYDKDF (reference sequence). V lost 0 bases, J lost 5 bases, and 8 bases lay in between. The chain's CDR3 is CATSRESGDEQYF. The CDR3, as DNA: TGTGCCACCAGCAGAGAATCGGGCGACGAGCAGTACTTC.

This clonotype turned up a few times. The rearrangement uses TRBV7-9 and TRBJ2-3; possible D gene TRBD1, 5 bases. The CDR3 runs 17 residues. Trimming removed 5 bases at V and 4 bases at J, with 22 bases between. CDR1 SEHNR and CDR2 FQNEAQ come from the germline V gene (reference sequence). The CDR3 here is CASSNPAGQGNPDTQYF. Here the CDR3 DNA reads TGTGCCAGCAGCAACCCGGCCGGGCAGGGTAACCCAGATACGCAGTATTTT.

This clonotype came up a few times. V usage is TRBV5-1 and J usage is TRBJ2-3; no clear D. Trimming pared 0 bases from V and 7 bases from J, leaving 12 bases between. In germline, CDR1 is SGHRS, CDR2 YFSETQ. The CDR3 is 14 amino acids. The CDR3 DNA sequence: TGCGCCAGCAGCTTGGACGGTAGTCAAAATACGCAGTATTTT. This gives the protein CASSLDGSQNTQYF.

The chain recombines TRBV24-1 with TRBJ1-5; perhaps TRBD1 as D (5 bases). Trimming removed 9 bases at V and 3 bases at J, with 17 bases between. The length of the CDR3 is 15 residues. The germline gives CDR1 KGHDR, CDR2 SFDVKD. CDR3: CATPEGTEINQPQHF. DNA for the CDR3: TGTGCCACCCCCGAAGGGACCGAAATCAATCAGCCCCAGCATTTT.

The J gene is TRBJ2-3, the V gene TRBV7-2; no clear D. From germline, CDR1 is SGHTA and CDR2 FQGNSA. Trimming removed 3 bases from V and 4 bases from J, with 11 bases in between. CDR3 length equals 14 residues. The CDR3 DNA is TGTGCCAGCAGCTTCTCCGGGTACTCAGATACGCAGTATTTT. Its protein is CASSFSGYSDTQYF.

V and J are TRBV7-2 and TRBJ2-3; 9 bases agree with TRBD2. CDR3 length: 16 residues. Germline V gene data show CDR1 as SGHTA and CDR2 as FQGNSA. Unmatched junction bases numbered 8, after V lost 3 bases and J lost 4 bases. CDR3 protein: CASSLAGTSLSDTQYF. CDR3 nucleotides: TGTGCCAGCAGCTTGGCCGGGACTAGCTTGTCAGATACGCAGTATTTT.

The rearrangement joins TRBV20-1 to TRBJ1-2; TRBD1 matches 7 bases. The ends lost 3 bases at V and 7 bases at J; junction bases unmatched: 8. The germline CDR1 and CDR2 sequences are DFQATT and SNEGSKA (reference sequence). The CDR3 consists of 13 residues. The chain's CDR3 is CSASRTGSRGYTF. CDR3 nucleotides: TGCAGTGCTAGCAGGACAGGTTCTCGTGGCTACACCTTC.

The rearrangement links TRBV12-3 or TRBV12-4 to TRBJ2-7, with TRBD2 matching 14 bases. This CDR3 comprises 17 residues. The trim removed 4 bases at V and 2 bases at J, leaving 7 bases unmatched. The CDR3 loop reads CASSSWTSGRKAYEQYF. CDR3 sequence (DNA): TGTGCCAGCAGTTCCTGGACTAGCGGGAGGAAGGCCTACGAGCAGTACTTC.

The chain recombines TRBV6-1 with TRBJ2-2; 12 nucleotides align to TRBD2. Germline V gene data show CDR1 as MNHNS and CDR2 as SASEGT. The V gene end was trimmed by 2 bases and the J gene end by 6 bases; junction bases not matched to a gene: 10. CDR3 size: 18 residues. CDR3 loop: CASSEFRSGLAGSGELFF. CDR3 coding DNA: TGTGCCAGCAGTGAATTTCGATCAGGACTAGCGGGATCCGGGGAGCTGTTTTTT.

This clonotype showed up just a few times. The chain combines TRBV20-1 with TRBJ1-5; no definite D call. V lost 1 base to trimming and J lost 2 bases, with 9 bases between them. This CDR3 comprises 14 residues. Per the germline V gene, CDR1 is DFQATT and CDR2 is SNEGSKA (reference sequence). The CDR3 loop reads CSARARVGNQPQHF. The CDR3 DNA sequence: TGCAGTGCTAGAGCGCGGGTTGGCAATCAGCCCCAGCATTTT.